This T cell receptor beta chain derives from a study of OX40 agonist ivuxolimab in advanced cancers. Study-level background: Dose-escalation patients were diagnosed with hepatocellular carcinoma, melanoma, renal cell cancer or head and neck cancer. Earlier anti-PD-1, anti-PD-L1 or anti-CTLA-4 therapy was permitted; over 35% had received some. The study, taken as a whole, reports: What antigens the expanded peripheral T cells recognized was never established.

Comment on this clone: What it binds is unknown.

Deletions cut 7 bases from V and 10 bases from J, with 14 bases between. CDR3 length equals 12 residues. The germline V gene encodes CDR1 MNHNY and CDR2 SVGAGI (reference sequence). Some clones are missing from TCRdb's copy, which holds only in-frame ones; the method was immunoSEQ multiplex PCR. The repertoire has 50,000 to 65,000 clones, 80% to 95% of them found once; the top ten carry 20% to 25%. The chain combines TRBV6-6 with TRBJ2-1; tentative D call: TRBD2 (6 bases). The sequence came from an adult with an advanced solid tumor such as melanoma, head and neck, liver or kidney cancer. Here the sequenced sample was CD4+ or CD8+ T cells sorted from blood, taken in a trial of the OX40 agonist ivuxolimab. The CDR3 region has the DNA TGTGCCAGCACCGGGGCGGGAAGGGAGCAGTTCTTC. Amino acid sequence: CASTGAGREQFF.